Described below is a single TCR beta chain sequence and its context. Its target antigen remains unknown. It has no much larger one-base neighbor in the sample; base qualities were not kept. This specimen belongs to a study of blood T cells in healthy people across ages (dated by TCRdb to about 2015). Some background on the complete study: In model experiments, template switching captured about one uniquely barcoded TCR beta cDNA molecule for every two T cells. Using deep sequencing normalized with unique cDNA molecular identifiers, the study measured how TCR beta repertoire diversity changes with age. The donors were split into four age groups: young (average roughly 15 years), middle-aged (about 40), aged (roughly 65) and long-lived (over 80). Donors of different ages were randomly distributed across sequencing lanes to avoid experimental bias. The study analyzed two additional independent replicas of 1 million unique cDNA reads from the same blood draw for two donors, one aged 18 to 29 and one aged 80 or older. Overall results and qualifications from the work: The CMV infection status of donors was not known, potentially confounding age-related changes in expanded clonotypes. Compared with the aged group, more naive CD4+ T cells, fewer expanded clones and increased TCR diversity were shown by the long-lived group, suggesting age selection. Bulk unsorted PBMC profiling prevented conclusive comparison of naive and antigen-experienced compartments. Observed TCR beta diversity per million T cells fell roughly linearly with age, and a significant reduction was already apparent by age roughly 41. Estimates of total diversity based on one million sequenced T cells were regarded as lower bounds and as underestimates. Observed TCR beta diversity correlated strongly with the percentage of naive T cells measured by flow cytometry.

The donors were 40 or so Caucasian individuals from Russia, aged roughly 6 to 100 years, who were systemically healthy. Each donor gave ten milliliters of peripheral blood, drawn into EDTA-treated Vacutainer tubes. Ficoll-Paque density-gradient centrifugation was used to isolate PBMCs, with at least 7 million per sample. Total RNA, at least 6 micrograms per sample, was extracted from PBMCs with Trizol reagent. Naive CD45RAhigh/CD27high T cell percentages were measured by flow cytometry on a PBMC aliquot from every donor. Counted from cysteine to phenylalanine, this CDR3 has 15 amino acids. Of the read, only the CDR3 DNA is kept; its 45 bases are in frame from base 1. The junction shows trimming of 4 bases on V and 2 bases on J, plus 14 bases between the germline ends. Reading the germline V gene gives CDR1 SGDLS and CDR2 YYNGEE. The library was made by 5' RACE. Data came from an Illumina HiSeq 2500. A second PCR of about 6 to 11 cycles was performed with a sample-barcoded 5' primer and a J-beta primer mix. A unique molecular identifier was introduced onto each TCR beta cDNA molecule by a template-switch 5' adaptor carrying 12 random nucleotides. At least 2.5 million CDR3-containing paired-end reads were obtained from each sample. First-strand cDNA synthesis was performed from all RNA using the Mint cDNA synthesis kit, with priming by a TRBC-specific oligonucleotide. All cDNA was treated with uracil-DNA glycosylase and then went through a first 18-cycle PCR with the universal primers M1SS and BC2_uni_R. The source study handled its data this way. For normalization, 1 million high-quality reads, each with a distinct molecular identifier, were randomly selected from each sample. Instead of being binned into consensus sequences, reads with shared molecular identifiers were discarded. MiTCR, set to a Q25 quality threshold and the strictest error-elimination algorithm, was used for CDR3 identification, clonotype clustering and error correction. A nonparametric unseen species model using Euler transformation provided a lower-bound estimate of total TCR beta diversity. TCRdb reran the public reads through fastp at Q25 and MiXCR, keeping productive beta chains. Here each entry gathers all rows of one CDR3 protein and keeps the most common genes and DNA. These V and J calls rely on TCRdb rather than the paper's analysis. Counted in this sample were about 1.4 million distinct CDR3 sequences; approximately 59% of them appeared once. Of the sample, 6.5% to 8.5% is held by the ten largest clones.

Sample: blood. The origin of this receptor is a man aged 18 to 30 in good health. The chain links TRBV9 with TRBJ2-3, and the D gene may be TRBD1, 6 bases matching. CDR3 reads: CASSQRQDHTDTQYF. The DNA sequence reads TGTGCCAGCAGCCAAAGACAGGACCACACAGATACGCAGTATTTT.